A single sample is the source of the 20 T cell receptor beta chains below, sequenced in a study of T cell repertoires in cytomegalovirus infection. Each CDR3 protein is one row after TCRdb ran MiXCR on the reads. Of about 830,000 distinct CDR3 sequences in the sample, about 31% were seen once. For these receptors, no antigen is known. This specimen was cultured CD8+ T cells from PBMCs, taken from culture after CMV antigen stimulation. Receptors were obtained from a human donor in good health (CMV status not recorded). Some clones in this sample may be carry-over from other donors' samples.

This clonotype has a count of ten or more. The chain's CDR3 is CASSLYLAGEEYEQYF. The CDR3 region has the DNA TGTGCCAGCAGCTTGTACCTAGCGGGGGAAGAGTACGAGCAGTACTTC. This chain links TRBV7-6 with TRBJ2-7; 10 bases match TRBD2. The germline gives CDR1 SGHVS, CDR2 FNYEAQ. This CDR3 region has 16 residues. J lost 4 bases, V lost 3 bases, and 9 bases had no gene match.

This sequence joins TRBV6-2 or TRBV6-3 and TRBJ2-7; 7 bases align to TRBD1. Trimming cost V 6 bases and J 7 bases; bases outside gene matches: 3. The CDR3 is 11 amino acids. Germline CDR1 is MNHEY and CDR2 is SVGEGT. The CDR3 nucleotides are TGTGCCAGCAGCAAACAGGGGGAGCAGTACTTC. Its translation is CASSKQGEQYF.

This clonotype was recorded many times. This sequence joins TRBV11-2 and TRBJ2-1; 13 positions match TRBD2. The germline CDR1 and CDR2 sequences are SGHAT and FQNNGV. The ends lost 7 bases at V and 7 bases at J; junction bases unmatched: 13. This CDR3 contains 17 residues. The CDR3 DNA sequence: TGTGCCAGCATCCTACCGAGGGGGACTAGCGGGGTAAATGAGCAGTTCTTC. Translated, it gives CASILPRGTSGVNEQFF.

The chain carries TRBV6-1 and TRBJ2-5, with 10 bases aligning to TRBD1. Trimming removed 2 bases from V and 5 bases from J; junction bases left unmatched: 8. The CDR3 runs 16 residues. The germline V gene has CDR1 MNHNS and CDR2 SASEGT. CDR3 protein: CASSELWTGGRETQYF. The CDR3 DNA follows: TGTGCCAGCAGTGAACTCTGGACAGGGGGTAGGGAGACCCAGTACTTC.

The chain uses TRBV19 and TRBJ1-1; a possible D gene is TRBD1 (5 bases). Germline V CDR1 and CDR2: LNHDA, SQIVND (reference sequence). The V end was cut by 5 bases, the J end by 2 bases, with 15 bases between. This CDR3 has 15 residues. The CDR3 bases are TGTGCCAGTAGTTCCTTGTCGACAGAAAACACTGAAGCTTTCTTT. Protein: CASSSLSTENTEAFF.

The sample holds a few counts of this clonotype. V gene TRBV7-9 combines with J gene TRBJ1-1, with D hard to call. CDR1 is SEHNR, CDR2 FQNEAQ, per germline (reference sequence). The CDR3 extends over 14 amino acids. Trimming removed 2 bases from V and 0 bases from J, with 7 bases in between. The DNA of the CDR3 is TGTGCCAGCAGCTTATTAGAAATGAACACTGAAGCTTTCTTT. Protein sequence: CASSLLEMNTEAFF.

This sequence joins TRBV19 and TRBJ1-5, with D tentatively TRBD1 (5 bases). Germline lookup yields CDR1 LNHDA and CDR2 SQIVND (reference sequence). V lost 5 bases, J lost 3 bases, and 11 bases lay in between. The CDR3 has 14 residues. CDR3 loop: CASSPGQFNQPQHF. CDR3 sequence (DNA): TGTGCCAGTAGTCCAGGGCAGTTCAATCAGCCCCAGCATTTT.

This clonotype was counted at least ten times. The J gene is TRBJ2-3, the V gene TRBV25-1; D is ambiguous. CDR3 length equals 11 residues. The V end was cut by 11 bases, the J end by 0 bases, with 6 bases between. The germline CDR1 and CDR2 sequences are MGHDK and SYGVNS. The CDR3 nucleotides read TGTGCCGTAGGCAGCACAGATACGCAGTATTTT. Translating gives CAVGSTDTQYF.

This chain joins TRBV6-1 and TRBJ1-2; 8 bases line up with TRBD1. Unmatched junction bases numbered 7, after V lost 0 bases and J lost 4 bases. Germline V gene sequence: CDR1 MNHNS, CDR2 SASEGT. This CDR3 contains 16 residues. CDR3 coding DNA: TGTGCCAGCAGTGAAGCGCTGCAGGGGGCGAGCTATGGCTACACCTTC. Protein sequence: CASSEALQGASYGYTF.

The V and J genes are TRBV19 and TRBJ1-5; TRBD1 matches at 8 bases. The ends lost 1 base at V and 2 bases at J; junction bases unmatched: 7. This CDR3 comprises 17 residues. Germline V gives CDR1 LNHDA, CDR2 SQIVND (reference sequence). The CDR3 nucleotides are TGTGCCAGTAGTATAGTCGGACAGGGATTGGGCAATCAGCCCCAGCATTTT. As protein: CASSIVGQGLGNQPQHF.

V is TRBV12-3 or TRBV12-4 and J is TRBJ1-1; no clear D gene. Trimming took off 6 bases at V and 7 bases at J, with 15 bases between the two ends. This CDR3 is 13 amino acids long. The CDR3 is CASSPPGDGEAFF. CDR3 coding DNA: TGTGCCAGCAGCCCCCCGGGAGACGGTGAAGCTTTCTTT.

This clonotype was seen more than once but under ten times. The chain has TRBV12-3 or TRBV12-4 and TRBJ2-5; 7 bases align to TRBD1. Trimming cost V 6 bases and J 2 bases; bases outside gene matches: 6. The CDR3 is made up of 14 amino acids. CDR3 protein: CASRSAGGQETQYF. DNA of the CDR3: TGTGCCAGCAGATCTGCAGGGGGTCAAGAGACCCAGTACTTC.

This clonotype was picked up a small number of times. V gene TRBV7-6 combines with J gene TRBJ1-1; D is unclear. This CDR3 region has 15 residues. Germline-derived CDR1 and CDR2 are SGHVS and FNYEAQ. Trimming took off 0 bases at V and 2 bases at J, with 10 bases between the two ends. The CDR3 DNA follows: TGTGCCAGCAGCTTAGCGACCTACCTAAACACTGAAGCTTTCTTT. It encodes CASSLATYLNTEAFF.

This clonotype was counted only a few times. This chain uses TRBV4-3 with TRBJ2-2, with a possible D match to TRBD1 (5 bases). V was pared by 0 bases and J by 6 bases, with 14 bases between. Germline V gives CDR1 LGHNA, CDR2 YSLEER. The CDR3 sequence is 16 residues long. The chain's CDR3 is CASSQDRVLKAGELFF. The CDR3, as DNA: TGCGCCAGCAGCCAAGACAGGGTTTTGAAGGCCGGGGAGCTGTTTTTT.

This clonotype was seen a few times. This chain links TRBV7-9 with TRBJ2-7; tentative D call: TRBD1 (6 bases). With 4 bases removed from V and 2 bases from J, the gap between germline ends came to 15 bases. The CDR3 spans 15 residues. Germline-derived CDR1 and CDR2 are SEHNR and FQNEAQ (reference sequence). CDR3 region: CASSSTSDRAYEQYV. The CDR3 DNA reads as TGTGCCAGCAGCTCGACCTCGGACAGAGCCTACGAGCAGTACGTC.

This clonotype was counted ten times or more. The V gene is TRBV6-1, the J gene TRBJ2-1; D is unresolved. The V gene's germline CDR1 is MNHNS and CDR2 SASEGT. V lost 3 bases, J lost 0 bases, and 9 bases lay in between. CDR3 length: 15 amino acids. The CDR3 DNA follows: TGTGCCAGCAGTGAGGACGGCAGCTCCTACAATGAGCAGTTCTTC. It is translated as CASSEDGSSYNEQFF.

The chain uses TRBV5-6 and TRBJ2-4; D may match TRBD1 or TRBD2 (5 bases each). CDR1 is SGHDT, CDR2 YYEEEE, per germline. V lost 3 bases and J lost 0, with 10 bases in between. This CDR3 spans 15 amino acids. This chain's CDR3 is CASSSGRLAKNIQYF. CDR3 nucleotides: TGTGCCAGCAGCTCGGGACGCCTAGCCAAAAACATTCAGTACTTC.

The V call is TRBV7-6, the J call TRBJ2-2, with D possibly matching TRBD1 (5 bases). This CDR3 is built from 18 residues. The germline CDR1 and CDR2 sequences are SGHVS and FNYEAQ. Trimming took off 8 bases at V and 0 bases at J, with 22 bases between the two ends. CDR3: CASDLMGRPLANTGELFF. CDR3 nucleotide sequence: TGTGCCAGCGATCTTATGGGGCGACCACTGGCGAACACCGGGGAGCTGTTTTTT.

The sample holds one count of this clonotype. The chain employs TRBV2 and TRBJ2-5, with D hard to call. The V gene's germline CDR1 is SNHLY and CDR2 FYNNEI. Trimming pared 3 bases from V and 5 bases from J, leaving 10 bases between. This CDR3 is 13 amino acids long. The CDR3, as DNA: TGTGCCAGCAGTGACGGGCTAGACGAGACCCAGTACTTC. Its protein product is CASSDGLDETQYF.

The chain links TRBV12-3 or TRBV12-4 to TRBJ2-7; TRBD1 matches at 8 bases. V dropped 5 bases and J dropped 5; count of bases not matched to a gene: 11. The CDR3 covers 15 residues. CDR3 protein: CASSRVDRAGDEQYF. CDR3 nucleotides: TGTGCCAGCAGTAGGGTGGACAGGGCCGGAGACGAGCAGTACTTC.